This TCR beta chain was captured in a study of blood T cell repertoires in COVID-19. Study at large: The origin of the acute and convalescent COVID-19 samples was the United States, Italy and Spain. T cells, B-cell-depleted T cells, or PBMCs supplied cDNA or gDNA.

As processed by the authors: Estimated nucleated cell counts came from reference gene primer amplification. Sequencing was performed with immunoSEQ multiplex PCR; in TCRdb, only in-frame clones are kept and a portion is missing. Clonal size and the V and J genes are those of that table, whereas D and trimming came from the DNA. The sample gives under 200,000 clones, 80% to 85% of which show up once; about 2.6% is in the top ten. Per the germline V gene, CDR1 is SGHRS and CDR2 is YFSETQ. This CDR3 spans 18 amino acids. The V gene end was trimmed by 3 bases and the J gene end by 0 bases; junction bases not matched to a gene: 10.

The chain employs TRBV5-1 and TRBJ2-3; 10 nucleotides match TRBD2. The TCR was taken from a human donor with acute or convalescent COVID-19. The donor label of this sample is uncertain. The sequencing sample was made of peripheral blood. The CDR3 loop is CASSSRVAGGTSTDTQYF. The DNA of the CDR3 is TGCGCCAGCAGCTCCCGGGTAGCGGGAGGCACTAGCACAGATACGCAGTATTTT.